The T cell receptor (beta chain) described here comes from a study of blood T cell repertoires in COVID-19. Study context: Sites across the United States, Italy and Spain contributed samples from acute and convalescent COVID-19.

This clone ranks as medium-sized. In the same sample, other DNA sequences code for this CDR3. In the authors' workflow: Quantification of nucleated cells was approximated via reference gene primer amplification. Assay: immunoSEQ multiplex PCR; the TCRdb copy retains only in-frame clones and omits some. V and J calls plus clone size are reproduced from that table; the DNA served to infer D and trimming. This sample has more than 90,000 clones; approximately 80% occur once, and the top ten carry approximately 0.75%. Germline CDR1 is LNHDA and CDR2 is SQIVND (reference sequence). Trimming cost V 4 bases and J 5 bases; bases outside gene matches: 3. This CDR3 has 14 residues.

This sequence joins TRBV19 and TRBJ1-2; TRBD1 matches 11 bases. The clonotype originates from a woman between 65 and 79 years old with acute or convalescent COVID-19. The specimen was peripheral blood. In DNA, the CDR3 is TGTGCCAGTAGTACCGGGACAGGGGGATATGGCTACACCTTC. This encodes CASSTGTGGYGYTF.